This T cell receptor beta chain derives from a study of chemoradiotherapy in HPV16-positive cancers. At the level of the study: Candidate HPV-specific clones and shared TCR motifs came from two HPV16-positive patients. The study, taken as a whole, reports: Candidate HPV-specific clones and E7-related TCR motifs grew in tumor during treatment. Better recurrence-free survival went with HPV-responsive T-cell expansion in HPV16-positive patients.

Using immunoSEQ multiplex PCR, the repertoire was profiled, and TCRdb retains in-frame clones only, with some absent. The sample consists of tens of thousands of clones, roughly 87% of them appearing once. Repertoires were sampled repeatedly during chemoradiotherapy. V was trimmed by 2 bases and J by 5 bases, leaving 12 bases between them. This CDR3 is 14 amino acids long. Germline loops: CDR1 SNHLY, CDR2 FYNNEI. About this clone itself: Its antigen remains unknown.

The chain uses TRBV2 and TRBJ2-5; D may be TRBD2 (5 bases). The receptor was derived from a human donor with HPV-associated anogenital cancer. Sequences were derived from blood, sampled from a patient who underwent chemoradiotherapy. The CDR3 loop is CASSESSFGETQYF. In DNA, the CDR3 is TGTGCCAGCAGTGAATCTAGCTTCGGGGAGACCCAGTACTTC.